What follows are 5 T cell receptor beta chains derived from one specimen sequenced in a study of persistence of HIV-infected CD4 T cells. For these receptors, no antigen is known. The libraries were made with immunoSEQ version 4 in survey mode. Profiled with immunoSEQ multiplex PCR; TCRdb holds only in-frame clones, not every one. The table has 7,500 to 8,500 clones, roughly two thirds seen once. The stimulus was lysate of CMV-infected fibroblasts, approximately 9.6 ug/mL. Sorting of responding CD4+ T cells relied on upregulated CD40 ligand together with CD69. The sample here was CD4+ T cells sorted from PBMCs after 18-hour stimulation, taken from a patient who received antiretroviral therapy. The receptors were sampled from an adult man with HIV who was CMV-seropositive.

The rearrangement joins TRBV19 to TRBJ1-1; 8 nucleotides align to TRBD1. V lost 3 bases and J lost 4; bases outside the gene matches: 10. The CDR3 length is 16 residues. CDR1 is LNHDA and CDR2 is SQIVND in the germline V gene (reference sequence). The CDR3 DNA is TGTGCCAGTAGTATTGTAACAGGGGGATGGTCCACTGAAGCTTTCTTT. It codes for CASSIVTGGWSTEAFF.

As to this clone: Other nucleotide sequences from this sample produce the same CDR3. The J gene is TRBJ2-7, the V gene TRBV7-2, with D perhaps assigned TRBD1 or TRBD2 (6 bases each). The V gene's germline CDR1 is SGHTA and CDR2 FQGNSA. Trimming shortened V by 5 bases and J by 3 bases, and 14 bases separated the two germline ends. This CDR3 has 14 residues. The CDR3 nucleotides are TGTGCCAGCAGCCTGACAAGGGGGGACTACGAGCAGTACTTC. This sequence encodes CASSLTRGDYEQYF.

The chain employs TRBV5-6 and TRBJ2-5; TRBD1 matches at 7 bases. There are 13 residues in the CDR3. In germline, CDR1 is SGHDT, CDR2 YYEEEE. The V gene end was trimmed by 6 bases and the J gene end by 4 bases; junction bases not matched to a gene: 6. This CDR3 is CASTGQDRETQYF. In nucleotides, the CDR3 is TGTGCCAGCACCGGACAGGATAGAGAGACCCAGTACTTC. Complete variable domain (other parts from reference TRBV5-6 and TRBJ2-5): DAGVTQSPTHLIKTRGQQVTLRCSPKSGHDTVSWYQQALGQGPQFIFQYYEEEERQRGNFPDRFSGHQFPNYSSELNVNALLLGDSALYLCASTGQDRETQYFGPGTRLLVL.

J is TRBJ2-7 and V is TRBV3-1 (or the pseudogene TRBV3-2); 8 bases are a match to TRBD1. With 4 bases clipped from V and 6 bases from J, the junction kept 11 bases outside the gene matches. Looked up from germline, CDR1 is LGHDT and CDR2 is YNNKEL (reference sequence). This CDR3 region has 15 residues. The CDR3 loop is CASSLLGGRGREQYF. CDR3 bases: TGTGCCAGCAGCCTTCTAGGGGGCAGGGGGCGCGAGCAGTACTTC.

J is TRBJ1-5 and V is TRBV27; unclear D gene. The CDR3 is 13 residues long. Germline V gene sequence: CDR1 MNHEY, CDR2 SMNVEV (reference sequence). V lost 2 bases to trimming and J lost 7 bases, with 9 bases between them. CDR3 DNA sequence: TGTGCCAGCAGTTTACGGGGAACGCAGCCCCAGCATTTT. This encodes CASSLRGTQPQHF.